Following are 11 T cell receptor beta chains from one sample sequenced in a study of T-cell reconstitution after alpha-beta-depleted transplantation in children. It was with unique molecular identifiers that the TCRbeta library was prepared. TCRdb called the PCR reads again in MiXCR, with one record for every CDR3 protein. This repertoire shows 200,000 or so distinct CDR3 sequences, 5.5% to 7% found once; its top ten account for about 4.4%. This specimen consisted of PBMCs, obtained before TCRalphabeta/CD19-depleted stem cell transplant. Every receptor here comes from a girl under three years old with combined immunodeficiency, due to receive a stem cell transplant.

This clonotype appeared a few times. The chain combines TRBV27 with TRBJ2-1, with D unresolved. In germline, CDR1 is MNHEY, CDR2 SMNVEV (reference sequence). The CDR3 loop spans 14 amino acids. V was cut by 2 bases and J by 3 bases, with 8 bases left in between. CDR3 bases: TGTGCCAGCAGTTTAACTCGGGTCTACAATGAGCAGTTCTTC. Translating gives CASSLTRVYNEQFF.

This clonotype appeared many times. V is TRBV7-8 and J is TRBJ2-1; 12 nucleotides match TRBD2. With V trimmed by 0 bases and J by 8 bases, 5 bases remained unmatched. This CDR3 region has 16 residues. CDR1 is SGHVS and CDR2 is FQNEAQ in the germline V gene. CDR3 nucleotides: TGTGCCAGCAGCTTAGCGTTGCTAGCGGGAGGGTATGAGCAGTTCTTC. Its protein is CASSLALLAGGYEQFF.

This clonotype was seen just once. The chain carries TRBV11-1 and TRBJ1-2, with TRBD1 matching over 12 bases. CDR1 and CDR2 from the germline V gene are SGHAT and FQDESV (reference sequence). The CDR3 is 18 residues long. Unmatched junction bases numbered 10, after V lost 3 bases and J lost 2 bases. The CDR3, as DNA: TGTGCCAGCAGCTTTAACCGGGACAGGGGGCAGGAGAACTATGGCTACACCTTC. It specifies CASSFNRDRGQENYGYTF.

The sample holds many counts of this clonotype. V gene TRBV18 combines with J gene TRBJ2-7; 8 positions agree with TRBD2. Looked up from germline, CDR1 is KGHSH and CDR2 is LQKENI. This CDR3 has 14 amino acids. Losses at the gene ends were 2 bases for V and 4 bases for J; bases not matched to a gene: 4. In DNA form, the CDR3 reads TGTGCCAGCTCACCAGTAGCGGGACTTTACGAGCAGTACTTC. Its translation: CASSPVAGLYEQYF.

This clonotype came up many times. The chain couples TRBV28 to TRBJ2-7; TRBD2 might be the D (5 bases). The CDR3 spans 16 residues. The V and J ends lost 2 bases and 1 base respectively, with 15 bases between them. CDR1 MDHEN and CDR2 SYDVKM come from the germline V gene. CDR3 nucleotide sequence: TGTGCCAGCAGTTTAGTCGGGAACCAAATATCCTACGAGCAGTACTTC. Translating gives CASSLVGNQISYEQYF.

The sample holds many counts of this clonotype. The chain uses TRBV2 and TRBJ2-3, with D hard to call. This CDR3 region has 14 residues. The V end was cut by 6 bases, the J end by 2 bases, with 12 bases between. In germline, CDR1 is SNHLY, CDR2 FYNNEI. The CDR3 loop reads CASRGYPHTDTQYF. CDR3 nucleotide sequence: TGTGCCAGCAGAGGGTATCCCCACACAGATACGCAGTATTTT.

This clonotype turned up a few times. The chain combines TRBV7-9 with TRBJ2-3; D may correspond to TRBD1 or TRBD2 (5 bases each). Between the trimmed V and J ends, which lost 6 bases and 4 bases, there was a span of 17 bases. CDR3 length: 15 residues. From germline, CDR1 is SEHNR and CDR2 FQNEAQ (reference sequence). The CDR3 reads CASRPRWGSADTQYF. DNA of the CDR3: TGTGCCAGCAGACCAAGGTGGGGGTCGGCAGATACGCAGTATTTT.

This clonotype appeared a few times. CDR3 bases: TGTGCCAGCAGCCAAGATGGAGAAGCGGGGGGTTTTTCGGGCGAGCAGTACTTC. Its protein is CASSQDGEAGGFSGEQYF. V gene TRBV3-1 combines with J gene TRBJ2-7; 9 bases fit TRBD2. Per the germline V gene, CDR1 is LGHDT and CDR2 is YNNKEL (reference sequence). V was pared by 0 bases and J by 6 bases, with 15 bases of the junction left unmatched. The CDR3 is 18 residues long.

The genes are TRBV29-1 and TRBJ2-4; 8 positions agree with TRBD2. After removal of 6 bases from V and 6 bases from J, the junction contained 13 bases not matched to a gene. CDR1 SQVTM and CDR2 ANQGSEA come from the germline V gene. The CDR3 loop spans 15 amino acids. The CDR3 bases are TGCAGCGTGGCCACGGTAGCGGGGTGGGGAAACATTCAGTACTTC. Translation: CSVATVAGWGNIQYF. The whole variable domain, filled in from reference TRBV29-1 and TRBJ2-4, reads SAVISQKPSRDICQRGTSLTIQCQVDSQVTMMFWYRQQPGQSLTLIATANQGSEATYESGFVIDKFPISRPNLTFSTLTVSNMSPEDSSIYLCSVATVAGWGNIQYFGAGTRLSVL.

This clonotype has a count of ten or more. The chain uses TRBV20-1 and TRBJ2-7, with 7 bases fitting TRBD2. The J segment lost 5 bases and the V segment lost 2 bases, leaving 12 bases of the junction unmatched. The germline gives CDR1 DFQATT, CDR2 SNEGSKA (reference sequence). The CDR3 spans 15 residues. This CDR3 is CSARRGRRENNEQYF. The CDR3 DNA follows: TGCAGTGCTAGAAGGGGAAGGCGGGAGAACAACGAGCAGTACTTC.

This clonotype was observed a handful of times. This rearrangement joins TRBV15 to TRBJ2-5; no clear D gene. This CDR3 spans 14 amino acids. Trimming removed 0 bases from V and 5 bases from J, with 10 bases in between. The germline CDR1 and CDR2 sequences are LNHNV and YYDKDF (reference sequence). CDR3: CATSREARHETQYF. CDR3 nucleotides: TGTGCCACCAGCAGAGAGGCCCGTCATGAGACCCAGTACTTC. The full variable domain, with the rest looked up from reference TRBV15 and TRBJ2-5, is DAMVIQNPRYQVTQFGKPVTLSCSQTLNHNVMYWYQQKSSQAPKLLFHYYDKDFNNEADTPDNFQSRRPNTSFCFLDIRSPGLGDTAMYLCATSREARHETQYFGPGTRLLVL.